This is a list of T cell receptor beta chains from one sample in a study of blood T cells in healthy people across ages. TCRdb passed the 5' RACE reads through MiXCR, listing each CDR3 protein once. The sample records around 850,000 distinct CDR3 sequences, around 34% being singletons. Sequenced material: blood. The origin of the receptors is a man aged 18 to 30 in good health. The CDR3 runs from the conserved cysteine through the conserved F or W. D genes are given only for firm matches. Clone size, where shown, is once, few, many, or a class for clones that have expanded.

>-|TRBD2|TRBV5-1|TRBJ2-3
CASRLTLAGDTDTQYF
TGCGCCAGCAGACTAACACTAGCGGGAGACACAGATACGCAGTATTTT
>once|TRBD1|TRBV7-2|TRBJ2-5
CASSLVRTGTYNEQYF
TGTGCCAGCAGCTTAGTGAGGACAGGAACCTACAATGAGCAGTACTTC
>many|-|TRBV20-1|TRBJ2-1
CSARVHNEQFF
TGCAGTGCTAGAGTTCACAATGAGCAGTTCTTC
>-|-|TRBV20-1|TRBJ2-2
CSAPVGLNTGELFF
TGCAGTGCTCCAGTGGGCCTAAACACCGGGGAGCTGTTTTTT
>many|-|TRBV5-1|TRBJ2-7
CASSLAGTTYEQYF
TGCGCCAGCAGCTTGGCGGGCACCACCTACGAGCAGTACTTC
>-|TRBD2|TRBV12-3/TRBV12-4|TRBJ2-3
CASSPLGTSGDTQYF
TGTGCCAGCAGCCCTCTGGGGACTAGCGGGGATACGCAGTATTTT
>-|-|TRBV7-2|TRBJ2-1
CASSLQWPEQFF
TGTGCCAGCAGCTTGCAGTGGCCTGAGCAGTTCTTC
>-|TRBD2|TRBV28|TRBJ2-1
CASSFPGLANEQFF
TGTGCCAGCAGTTTTCCGGGACTAGCAAATGAGCAGTTCTTC
>few|-|TRBV6-2/TRBV6-3|TRBJ1-2
CAIGGSGGYTF
TGTGCCATCGGCGGGAGTGGTGGCTACACCTTC
>many|-|TRBV11-2|TRBJ2-1
CASSFSRNNEQFF
TGTGCCAGCAGCTTTTCCAGAAACAATGAGCAGTTCTTC
>-|-|TRBV6-5|TRBJ2-7
CASSPSLGNEQYF
TGTGCCAGCAGCCCGTCACTTGGAAACGAGCAGTACTTC
>-|-|TRBV20-1|TRBJ2-3
CSATKGQRTEDTQYF
TGCAGTGCCACAAAGGGACAACGGACTGAAGATACGCAGTATTTT
>-|-|TRBV2|TRBJ2-5
CASSTRGKETQYF
TGTGCCAGCAGTACTAGAGGAAAAGAGACCCAGTACTTC
>-|TRBD2|TRBV7-2|TRBJ2-1
CASSLGAGDYNEQFF
TGTGCCAGCAGCTTAGGAGCGGGGGATTACAATGAGCAGTTCTTC
>-|TRBD1|TRBV5-1|TRBJ1-1
CASSPLPRGGGCEAFF
TGCGCCAGCAGCCCCTTGCCACGAGGAGGGGGCTGTGAAGCTTTCTTT
>-|TRBD1|TRBV10-3|TRBJ2-1
CAISDSTGGYNEQLF
TGTGCCATCAGTGACTCGACAGGGGGCTACAATGAGCAGCTCTTC
>-|-|TRBV7-2|TRBJ1-2
CASSPGPGLSYGYTF
TGTGCCAGCAGCCCGGGGCCGGGACTGAGCTATGGCTACACCTTC
>few|TRBD1|TRBV20-1|TRBJ1-6
CSAEGRTGGVHNSPLHF
TGCAGTGCAGAGGGACGGACAGGGGGTGTCCATAATTCACCCCTCCACTTT
>-|-|TRBV5-4|TRBJ1-1
CASSLRRERATEAFF
TGTGCCAGCAGCCTACGCCGGGAGCGAGCGACTGAAGCTTTCTTT
>-|TRBD2|TRBV3-1|TRBJ2-5
CASGQTTSGETQYF
TGTGCCAGCGGCCAAACGACTAGCGGAGAGACCCAGTACTTC
>-|TRBD1|TRBV30|TRBJ1-6
CAWSSSRTGINSPLHF
TGTGCCTGGAGTTCCTCACGGACAGGGATTAATTCACCCCTCCACTTT
>few|TRBD1|TRBV29-1|TRBJ2-7
CSGTGTGMYEQYF
TGCAGCGGAACCGGGACAGGGATGTACGAGCAGTACTTC
>-|-|TRBV12-3/TRBV12-4|TRBJ2-2
CASSPDSRNTGELFF
TGTGCCAGCAGCCCCGACAGTAGGAACACCGGGGAGCTGTTTTTT